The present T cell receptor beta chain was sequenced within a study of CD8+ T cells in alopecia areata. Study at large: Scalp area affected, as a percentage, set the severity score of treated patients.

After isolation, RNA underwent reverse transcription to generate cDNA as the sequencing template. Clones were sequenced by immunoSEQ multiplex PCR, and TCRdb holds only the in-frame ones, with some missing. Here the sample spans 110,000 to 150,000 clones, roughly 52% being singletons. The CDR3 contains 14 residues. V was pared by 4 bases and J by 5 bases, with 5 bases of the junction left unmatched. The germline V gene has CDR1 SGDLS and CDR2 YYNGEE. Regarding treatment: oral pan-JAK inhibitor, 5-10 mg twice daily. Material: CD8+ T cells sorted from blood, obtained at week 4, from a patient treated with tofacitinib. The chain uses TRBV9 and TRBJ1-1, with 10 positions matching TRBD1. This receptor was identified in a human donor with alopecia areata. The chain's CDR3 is CASSTQDRGTEAFF. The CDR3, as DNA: TGTGCCAGCAGCACCCAGGACAGGGGGACTGAAGCTTTCTTT.